A single sample gave rise to the 20 T cell receptor beta chains below, sequenced in a study of control samples from healthy donors and cancer patients. The method was immunoSEQ multiplex PCR; TCRdb's version includes in-frame clones alone and lacks a portion of them. The sample consists of roughly 58,000 clones, approximately 87% of them appearing once. Sequenced sample: PBMCs. All receptors derive from a woman aged 55 to 70 with lung cancer.

The V gene is TRBV5-1, the J gene TRBJ1-2; no clear D. V gave up 6 bases and J gave up 6 bases, with 18 bases separating them. Germline assignment: CDR1 SGHRS and CDR2 YFSETQ. There are 14 residues in the CDR3. CDR3 bases: TGCGCCAGCACCCCTGATATAGACGTTCATGGCTACACCTTC. This sequence encodes CASTPDIDVHGYTF.

The chain is built from TRBV27 and TRBJ1-6; D may be TRBD1 (5 bases). V was cut by 1 base and J by 10 bases, with 8 bases left in between. This CDR3 is built from 13 residues. In germline, CDR1 is MNHEY, CDR2 SMNVEV (reference sequence). CDR3 loop: CASSLYGGSPLHF. CDR3 DNA sequence: TGTGCCAGCAGTTTATATGGGGGGTCACCCCTCCACTTT.

This chain uses TRBV27 with TRBJ2-1; TRBD2 matches at 9 bases. This CDR3 contains 17 residues. Germline CDR1 is MNHEY and CDR2 is SMNVEV (reference sequence). The J segment lost 7 bases and the V segment lost 3 bases, leaving 13 bases of the junction unmatched. The CDR3 spells CASSFRPGLAGANEQFF. For the CDR3, the DNA is TGTGCCAGCAGTTTCCGGCCGGGACTAGCCGGTGCAAATGAGCAGTTCTTC.

The V call is TRBV3-1 (or the pseudogene TRBV3-2), the J call TRBJ2-3; D remains ambiguous. Germline V lookup: CDR1 LGHDT, CDR2 YNNKEL (reference sequence). Trimming removed 0 bases at V and 7 bases at J, with 8 bases between. The CDR3 has 13 amino acids. CDR3 in amino acids: CASSQDDAHTQYF. CDR3 DNA: TGTGCCAGCAGCCAAGATGACGCCCATACGCAGTATTTT.

In this sample, this clone turned up a few times. This chain links TRBV6-5 with TRBJ2-7; D may be TRBD2 (6 bases). V lost 7 bases and J 3 bases, leaving 13 bases between the germline ends. This CDR3 spans 13 amino acids. The germline gives CDR1 MNHEY, CDR2 SVGAGI. The DNA for the CDR3 is TGTGCCAGCACCCTATATAGCGGCTACGAGCAGTACTTC. Translated, it gives CASTLYSGYEQYF.

This clone was seen once. This chain joins TRBV6-1 and TRBJ1-1; D unresolved. This CDR3 comprises 13 residues. V lost 4 bases to trimming and J lost 4 bases, with 10 bases between them. Germline V gives CDR1 MNHNS, CDR2 SASEGT. DNA for the CDR3: TGTGCCAGCAGTGGAGCTCGGAGCACTGAAGCTTTCTTT. Protein sequence: CASSGARSTEAFF.

This chain connects TRBV30 to TRBJ2-5, with 9 bases identical to TRBD1. The ends lost 3 bases at V and 3 bases at J; junction bases unmatched: 5. This CDR3 contains 14 residues. Germline-derived CDR1 and CDR2 are GTSNPN and SVGIG (reference sequence). CDR3: CAWSLGQGKETQYF. The CDR3 DNA is TGTGCCTGGAGCCTGGGACAGGGAAAAGAGACCCAGTACTTC.

The chain recombines TRBV5-1 with TRBJ2-5; 8 positions agree with TRBD2. The V gene end was trimmed by 7 bases and the J gene end by 0 bases; junction bases not matched to a gene: 2. Germline V gives CDR1 SGHRS, CDR2 YFSETQ. The CDR3 contains 13 residues. DNA of the CDR3: TGCGCCAGCCGGCGGGGGGACCAAGAGACCCAGTACTTC. Protein product: CASRRGDQETQYF.

V gene TRBV2 combines with J gene TRBJ1-2, with D possibly matching TRBD1 (6 bases). Germline assignment: CDR1 SNHLY and CDR2 FYNNEI. The CDR3 runs to 12 residues. The germline V and J ends were trimmed by 7 bases and 4 bases, with 10 bases remaining between them. This chain's CDR3 is CASNLQGYGYTF. In nucleotides, the CDR3 is TGTGCCAGCAACTTACAGGGCTATGGCTACACCTTC.

This chain links TRBV28 with TRBJ1-2; no clear D. This CDR3 comprises 16 residues. The V end lost 4 bases, the J end lost 4 bases, and 19 bases lay between the germline ends. CDR1 is MDHEN and CDR2 is SYDVKM in the germline V gene. The CDR3: CASSSPPPEGVYGYTF. CDR3 bases: TGTGCCAGCAGTTCTCCCCCCCCGGAGGGAGTCTATGGCTACACCTTC.

The chain uses TRBV29-1 and TRBJ2-1; D unresolved. V gave up 0 bases and J gave up 8 bases, with 8 bases separating them. This CDR3 has 12 residues. From germline, CDR1 is SQVTM and CDR2 ANQGSEA. CDR3 coding DNA: TGCAGCGTTGAAGACGGCTTAGATGAGCAGTTCTTC. It encodes CSVEDGLDEQFF.

The rearrangement links TRBV7-2 to TRBJ1-2; a weak D match, TRBD1 (5 bases). The CDR3 extends over 13 amino acids. In germline, CDR1 is SGHTA, CDR2 FQGNSA. The V end lost 3 bases, the J end lost 5 bases, and 10 bases lay between the germline ends. The CDR3 is CASSLGPVYGYTF. Here the CDR3 DNA reads TGTGCCAGCAGCTTGGGACCTGTTTATGGCTACACCTTC.

The genes are TRBV7-9 and TRBJ1-4; 8 bases align to TRBD1. Trimming took 5 bases from V and 7 from J; bases not matched to a gene: 6. Germline assignment: CDR1 SEHNR and CDR2 FQNEAQ (reference sequence). The CDR3 has 14 amino acids. As DNA, the CDR3 is TGTGCCAGCAGCCCGACAGGGGCGGCTGAAAAACTGTTTTTT. Protein product: CASSPTGAAEKLFF.

The chain couples TRBV28 to TRBJ2-1; 10 nucleotides agree with TRBD1. Germline loops: CDR1 MDHEN, CDR2 SYDVKM. V shed 6 bases, J shed 7 bases, and the junction held 12 bases outside the gene matches. This CDR3 region has 16 residues. The CDR3 nucleotides read TGTGCCAGCAGGCCGGGACAGGGGTGGGATTCGAATGAGCAGTTCTTC. Translating gives CASRPGQGWDSNEQFF.

The chain links TRBV19 to TRBJ2-2, with no clear D. This CDR3 has 14 amino acids. In germline, CDR1 is LNHDA, CDR2 SQIVND (reference sequence). Trimming removed 3 bases at V and 5 bases at J, with 10 bases between. The CDR3 region is CASSILGSTGELFF. The CDR3 bases are TGTGCCAGTAGTATCCTTGGGTCTACCGGGGAGCTGTTTTTT. Full variable domain (missing parts from reference TRBV19 and TRBJ2-2): DGGITQSPKYLFRKEGQNVTLSCEQNLNHDAMYWYRQDPGQGLRLIYYSQIVNDFQKGDIAEGYSVSREKKESFPLTVTSAQKNPTAFYLCASSILGSTGELFFGEGSRLTVL.

V gene TRBV5-1 combines with J gene TRBJ2-7; D is perhaps TRBD2 (7 bases). The V end lost 6 bases, the J end lost 2 bases, and 18 bases lay between the germline ends. This CDR3 is built from 15 residues. Germline loops: CDR1 SGHRS, CDR2 YFSETQ. The CDR3, as DNA: TGCGCCAGCACCCTTGGCGGGCGGGGGCCCTACGAGCAGTACTTC. Its translation: CASTLGGRGPYEQYF.

This clone is a singleton in its sample. CDR3 loop: CASSESSSYEQYF. The CDR3 DNA follows: TGCGCCAGCAGTGAGTCCAGCTCCTACGAGCAGTACTTC. This rearrangement joins TRBV10-1 to TRBJ2-7, with D unresolved. Trimming took off 0 bases at V and 0 bases at J, with 3 bases between the two ends. CDR3 size: 13 residues. Looked up from germline, CDR1 is WNHNN and CDR2 is SYGVQD (reference sequence).

With respect to this clone: A junction end diverges from the germline sequence, so it may reflect a read error. This chain uses TRBV2 with TRBJ2-7; the D gene is possibly TRBD2 (6 bases). The CDR3 runs to 16 residues. The germline V gene has CDR1 SNHLY and CDR2 FYNNEI. In DNA form, the CDR3 reads TGTGCCAGCAGTCAAGCTAGTAGCGGAGCCCTTTACGAGCAGTACTTC. Residues: CASSQASSGALYEQYF.

The chain links TRBV5-1 to TRBJ2-5; D is unclear. V shed 3 bases and J shed 2 bases, with 8 bases lying between them. Germline CDR1 reads SGHRS; CDR2 reads YFSETQ. This CDR3 is built from 13 residues. The CDR3 spells CASSSAPQETQYF. CDR3 DNA sequence: TGCGCCAGCAGCTCTGCCCCTCAAGAGACCCAGTACTTC.

The chain combines TRBV2 with TRBJ2-1; 13 bases fit TRBD2. After removal of 5 bases from V and 10 bases from J, the junction contained 5 bases not matched to a gene. Germline V lookup: CDR1 SNHLY, CDR2 FYNNEI. The CDR3 has 14 amino acids. CDR3 in DNA: TGTGCCAGCAGTAGCGGACTAGCGGGGGTAGAGCAGTTCTTC. This codes for CASSSGLAGVEQFF. The full variable domain, with the rest looked up from reference TRBV2 and TRBJ2-1, is EPEVTQTPSHQVTQMGQEVILRCVPISNHLYFYWYRQILGQKVEFLVSFYNNEISEKSEIFDDQFSVERPDGSNFTLKIRSTKLEDSAMYFCASSSGLAGVEQFFGPGTRLTVL.